This T cell receptor (beta chain) came from a study of identical twins. Study results and limitations: Twin pairs had excess sharing that was weaker in beta out-of-frame sequences.

Note on this clonotype: Its target is not known.

One entry per CDR3 protein results from TCRdb running MiXCR on the 5' RACE reads. The table lists 500,000 or so distinct CDR3 sequences, about 13% of them singletons. The CDR3 totals 16 residues. Germline CDR1 DFQATT, CDR2 SNEGSKA (reference sequence). Trimming cost V 0 bases and J 2 bases, with 17 bases left between them. This sample was also put to use in a study of yellow fever vaccine responses in identical twins.

The V and J genes are TRBV20-1 and TRBJ2-7; D possibly uses TRBD1 or TRBD2 (6 bases each). Sequenced input: CD4+ T cells sorted from blood. This TCR derives from a woman younger than 35 in good health. CDR3 residues: CSARDMGGRGPYEQYF. CDR3 DNA sequence: TGCAGTGCTAGAGATATGGGGGGCAGGGGTCCCTACGAGCAGTACTTC.